The T cell receptor (beta chain) described here comes from a study of T cell changes during pregnancy in multiple sclerosis. Only in-frame clones appear in the TCRdb table, and some are missing; sequencing was by immunoSEQ multiplex PCR. The table has 35,000 to 40,000 clones, roughly 90% seen once. The CDR3 consists of 16 residues. V gave up 0 bases and J gave up 0 bases, with 12 bases separating them. Germline lookup yields CDR1 SGHDT and CDR2 YYEEEE. This TCR was sampled from a female donor with multiple sclerosis, enrolled in a pregnancy study. The chain has TRBV5-6 and TRBJ1-1, with a tentative D call TRBD1 (6 bases). This sample comprised CD8+ T cells from peripheral blood mononuclear cells, obtained in the third trimester of pregnancy. CDR3 coding DNA: TGTGCCAGCAGCTTGGGGCCTCGGGACATGAACACTGAAGCTTTCTTT. Its translation: CASSLGPRDMNTEAFF.